This T cell receptor beta chain was captured in a study of blood T cell repertoires in COVID-19 (dated by TCRdb to between 2020 and 2021). About the investigation overall: Samples covering the acute and convalescent phases of COVID-19 were provided by collaborators in the United States, Italy and Spain. The material from the prospective study consisted of cDNA or gDNA derived from T cells, B-cell-depleted T cells, or PBMCs. Deeply sampled blood TCRbeta repertoires from subjects exposed to, actively infected with, or recovered from COVID-19 were included in the dataset. A freely available public database, intended as a resource for researchers studying the immune response to SARS-CoV-2, is where the repertoires were released. The samples were drawn from the first 160 participants of the ongoing ImmuneRACE study and from 1,254 subjects provided by 6 global collaborators. A de-identified subject ID, COVID-19 status, age in years and sex were almost always included in the sample metadata. Where HLA class I and class II types were available, the types were taken from metadata supplied by the sample provider, not from assay-based typing.

The investigation overall reported the following: Clinical and demographic metadata were provided uncurated, with the amount varying by source and participant.

About this clone itself: The specificity of this receptor is unknown. Base-call qualities are not available, and no considerably larger clone is one nucleotide away.

TCRbeta CDR3 regions were amplified from genomic DNA using the immunoSEQ Assay, a bias-controlled multiplex PCR. Under the source paper's analysis protocol: The number of nucleated cells in each sample was estimated by amplification of reference gene primers within the assay. Sequence reads were collapsed and filtered to measure the absolute abundance of every unique TCRbeta CDR3 rearrangement. For each sample, productive Simpson clonality was calculated as the square root of Simpson's diversity index over productive rearrangements. This immuneACCESS table, as held by TCRdb, lists in-frame sequences with V and J called but not all clones. Of the missing ones, under half trace to an unresolved V gene in checked studies; the others have no known cause. V, J and clone size reflect that table, while D and trimming were determined from the DNA. This sample has roughly 40,000 clones in its table, and roughly 90% of those were observed once. The ten largest clones represent 4.5% to 6.5% of the sample.

The collaborating institutions used their own protocols to collect whole blood in K2EDTA tubes. For TCRbeta analysis, collaborators shipped samples as frozen whole blood, isolated PBMCs, or DNA extracted from either of those sample types. The CDR3 has 16 amino acids, counting the end cysteine and phenylalanine. Only the CDR3 DNA is retained, 48 bases long and in frame from the first base. V is shortened by 1 base, J by 0 bases, and the region joining them spans 7 bases. CDR1 SGHVS and CDR2 FNYEAQ are derived from the germline V gene. This sequence originates from a human donor in a cohort sampled during active COVID-19. This receptor chain uses TRBV7-6 and TRBJ2-6, with an unclear D gene assignment. The sample was peripheral blood. This receptor carries the CDR3 CASSLVEYSGANVLTF. The nucleotide sequence is TGTGCCAGCAGCTTAGTTGAGTACTCTGGGGCCAACGTCCTGACTTTC.